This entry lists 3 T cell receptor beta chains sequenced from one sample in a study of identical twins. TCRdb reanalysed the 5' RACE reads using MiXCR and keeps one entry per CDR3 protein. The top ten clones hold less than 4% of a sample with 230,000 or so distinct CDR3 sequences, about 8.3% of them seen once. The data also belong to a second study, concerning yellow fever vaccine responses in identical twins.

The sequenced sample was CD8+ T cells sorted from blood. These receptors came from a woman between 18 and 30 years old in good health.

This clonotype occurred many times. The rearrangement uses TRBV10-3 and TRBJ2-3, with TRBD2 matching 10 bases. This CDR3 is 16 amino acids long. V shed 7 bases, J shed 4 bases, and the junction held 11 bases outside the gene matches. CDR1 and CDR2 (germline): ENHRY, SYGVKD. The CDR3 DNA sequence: TGTGCCATCACCGAGCGGGAGGGCCTATTGCCAGATACGCAGTATTTT. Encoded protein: CAITEREGLLPDTQYF.

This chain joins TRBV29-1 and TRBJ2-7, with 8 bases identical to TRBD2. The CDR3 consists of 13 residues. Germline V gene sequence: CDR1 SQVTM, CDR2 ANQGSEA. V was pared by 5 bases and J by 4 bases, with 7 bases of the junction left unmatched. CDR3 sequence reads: CSVRAGEEYEQYF. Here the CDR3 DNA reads TGCAGCGTTCGAGCGGGAGAAGAGTACGAGCAGTACTTC.

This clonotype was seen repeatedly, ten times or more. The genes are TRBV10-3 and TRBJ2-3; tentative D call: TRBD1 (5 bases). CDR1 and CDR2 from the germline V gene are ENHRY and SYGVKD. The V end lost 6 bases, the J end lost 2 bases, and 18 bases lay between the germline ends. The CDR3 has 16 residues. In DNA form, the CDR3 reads TGTGCCATCAGCGCTGACAGTTCCACGTTCACAGATACGCAGTATTTT. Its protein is CAISADSSTFTDTQYF.